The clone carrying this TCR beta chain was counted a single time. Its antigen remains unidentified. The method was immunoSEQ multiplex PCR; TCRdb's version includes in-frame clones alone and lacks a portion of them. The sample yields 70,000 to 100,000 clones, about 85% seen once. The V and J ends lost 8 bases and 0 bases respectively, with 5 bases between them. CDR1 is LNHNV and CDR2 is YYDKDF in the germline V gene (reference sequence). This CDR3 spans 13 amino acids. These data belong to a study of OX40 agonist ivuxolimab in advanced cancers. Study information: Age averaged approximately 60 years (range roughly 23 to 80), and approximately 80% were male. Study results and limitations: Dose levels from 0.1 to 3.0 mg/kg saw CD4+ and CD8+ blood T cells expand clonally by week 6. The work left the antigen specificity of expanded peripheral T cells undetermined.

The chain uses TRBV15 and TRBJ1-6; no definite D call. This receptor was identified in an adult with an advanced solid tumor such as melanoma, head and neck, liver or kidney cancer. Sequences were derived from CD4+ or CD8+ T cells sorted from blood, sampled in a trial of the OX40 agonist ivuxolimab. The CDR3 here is CATSLSYNSPLHF. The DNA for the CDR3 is TGTGCCACCTCTCTCTCCTATAATTCACCCCTCCACTTT.